This T cell receptor (beta chain) was captured in a study of blood T cell repertoires in COVID-19. This CDR3 is 15 amino acids long. The V gene's germline CDR1 is SGHNT and CDR2 YYREEE (reference sequence). The V end was cut by 2 bases, the J end by 5 bases, with 14 bases between. TCRdb keeps only in-frame clones here, not all; method: immunoSEQ multiplex PCR. The table has under 150,000 clones, roughly 90% seen once. Sequencing was performed on peripheral blood. The chain joins TRBV5-4 to TRBJ2-1; maybe TRBD2 (6 bases). This sequence was found in a man between 65 and 85 years old with active COVID-19. CDR3 sequence (DNA): TGTGCCAGCAGCTTCAACAGCGGGCCTCACAATGAGCAGTTCTTC. Translating gives CASSFNSGPHNEQFF.